These T cell receptor beta chains were read from a single sample in a study of T cell changes during pregnancy in multiple sclerosis. The method was immunoSEQ multiplex PCR; TCRdb's version includes in-frame clones alone and lacks a portion of them. The sample has tens of thousands of clones; over 75% are singletons. The specimen comprised CD4+ T cells from peripheral blood mononuclear cells, sampled in the third trimester of pregnancy. These receptors were collected from a female donor in good health, enrolled as a control in a pregnancy study. Both conserved end residues are part of each CDR3. A D gene is named only where the DNA matches it firmly. Not every row has a clone size; where given, it reads once, few, many or a size class.

>TRBV11-3|TRBJ2-3|.|.
TGTGCCAGCAGCTTAAGGGGCGCTAGCACAGATACGCAGTATTTT
CASSLRGASTDTQYF
>TRBV18|TRBJ2-7|TRBD2|once
TGTGCCAGCCACGCGGGGGTGGGCACCTACGAGCAGTACTTC
CASHAGVGTYEQYF
>TRBV6-5|TRBJ1-1|TRBD1|once
TGTGCCAGCACCATGGGACAGAAGAACACTGAAGCTTTCTTT
CASTMGQKNTEAFF
>TRBV19|TRBJ1-1|.|.
TGTGCCAGTAGTATAGCGCCTCCGGACAGATATGAAGCTTTCTTT
CASSIAPPDRYEAFF
>TRBV7-2|TRBJ1-5|.|.
TGTGCCAGCAGCTTATTAGCTTCAGGCAATCAGCCCCAGCATTTT
CASSLLASGNQPQHF
>TRBV19|TRBJ1-1|.|once
TGTGCCAGTAGTTATCAGGGGAGCGGAGAGGCTTTCTTT
CASSYQGSGEAFF
>TRBV6-5|TRBJ1-1|.|once
TGTGCCAGCAGGAGGACAGTTAACACTGAAGCTTTCTTT
CASRRTVNTEAFF
>TRBV30|TRBJ2-4|.|once
TGTGCCTGGAGGGATAAGAATCGGGGTCAAAACATTCAGTACTTC
CAWRDKNRGQNIQYF
>TRBV9|TRBJ1-5|TRBD1|.
TGTGCCAGCAGCGTCGGACAGGGGGCTTTTAGCAATCAGCCCCAGCATTTT
CASSVGQGAFSNQPQHF
>TRBV10-1|TRBJ1-1|.|.
TGCGCCAGCATTACGACACCCGTGGACACTGAAGCTTTCTTT
CASITTPVDTEAFF
>TRBV6-1|TRBJ2-7|.|.
TGTGCCAGCAGTGAATTTCGGGATGGGGAGCAGTACTTC
CASSEFRDGEQYF
>TRBV9|TRBJ2-7|.|.
TGTGCCAGCAGCGTAGGCGCAGGGGCACGGGAGCAGTACTTC
CASSVGAGAREQYF
>TRBV5-1|TRBJ1-2|.|.
TGCGCCAGCAGCTTGGAGACAGCTTATGGCTACACCTTC
CASSLETAYGYTF
>TRBV6-1|TRBJ1-2|.|.
TGTGCCAGCAGTGAATCCAGGGGCGGCGGCTACACCTTC
CASSESRGGGYTF
>TRBV9|TRBJ2-3|.|.
TGTGCCAGCGGGAGTCCTAGCACAGATACGCAGTATTTT
CASGSPSTDTQYF
>TRBV5-4|TRBJ1-1|.|.
TGTGCCAGCAGCTTGAACAGGGCGAACACTGAAGCTTTCTTT
CASSLNRANTEAFF
>TRBV25-1|TRBJ2-5|.|.
TGTGCCAGCTCATCACGGCAGGGGCTGGGAGAGACCCAGTACTTC
CASSSRQGLGETQYF
>TRBV20-1|TRBJ2-7|.|.
TGCAGTGCTTTGGACAGCTACGAGCAGTACTTC
CSALDSYEQYF
>TRBV13|TRBJ1-3|TRBD1|.
TGTGCCAGCAGCGACAACCTGGCAGGGGGTGGAAACACCATATATTTT
CASSDNLAGGGNTIYF
>TRBV25-1|TRBJ1-4|TRBD1|.
TGTGCCAGCAGTCCCCAGGGGGACGTTAAAAAACTGTTTTTT
CASSPQGDVKKLFF
>TRBV5-6|TRBJ2-3|TRBD2|.
TGTGCCAGCAGCTTGGGACTAGCGGGGTTAGATACGCAGTATTTT
CASSLGLAGLDTQYF
>TRBV5-6|TRBJ1-1|.|.
TGTGCCAGCAGCCGGGGGGTTTCTGAAGCTTTCTTT
CASSRGVSEAFF
>TRBV5-4|TRBJ2-7|TRBD1|.
TGTGCCAGCAGCTTGGCTTCGGGACAGGCCTACGAGCAGTACTTC
CASSLASGQAYEQYF
>TRBV4-2|TRBJ2-2|TRBD1|.
TGTGCCAGCAGCCAAGAACCGGACAGGGCCGGCACCGGGGAGCTGTTTTTT
CASSQEPDRAGTGELFF
>TRBV30|TRBJ1-2|TRBD1|.
TGTGCCTGGAGTGCAGGGGGCGCGGGCTACACCTTC
CAWSAGGAGYTF
>TRBV19|TRBJ1-2|.|.
TGTGCCAGTAGTCCTCGGTCCTGGAGGGATGGCTACACCTTC
CASSPRSWRDGYTF
>TRBV5-5|TRBJ2-7|.|.
TGTGCCAGCGAAGAGAACTACGAGCAGTACTTC
CASEENYEQYF
>TRBV5-4|TRBJ2-7|TRBD1|.
TGTGCCAGCAGCCCACAGGGGATCGCCTACGAGCAGTACTTC
CASSPQGIAYEQYF
>TRBV4-3|TRBJ2-7|.|.
TGCGCCAGCAGCCAAGAACCCCGTACTCCGGGCGAGCAGTACTTC
CASSQEPRTPGEQYF
>TRBV7-9|TRBJ1-5|TRBD1|.
TGTGCCAGCAGCTTCGGGACAGGGACGCCTAAAAATCAGCCCCAGCATTTT
CASSFGTGTPKNQPQHF
>TRBV15|TRBJ1-1|.|once
TGTGCCACCAGCAGAGATCTAAGAGGGTTGGATCCTTTCTTT
CATSRDLRGLDPFF
>TRBV30|TRBJ2-7|.|few
TGTGCCGGCCATCGCCGCTCCTACGAGCAGTACTTC
CAGHRRSYEQYF
>TRBV19|TRBJ2-1|TRBD2|.
TGTGCCAGTAGTATAGCTAGCGGGGGTACCGGCTCCTACAATGAGCAGTTCTTC
CASSIASGGTGSYNEQFF
>TRBV5-4|TRBJ2-1|TRBD1|.
TGTGCCAGCGGGCCCCGGGACAGGGCGTCCTACAATGAGCAGTTCTTC
CASGPRDRASYNEQFF
>TRBV5-6|TRBJ2-5|TRBD1|.
TGTGCCAGCGGAGGGAACAGGGGGCATCAAGAGACCCAGTACTTC
CASGGNRGHQETQYF
>TRBV4-1|TRBJ1-2|.|.
TGCGCCAGCAGCCAAGATCCTCAGGGCCCAAACTATGGCTACACCTTC
CASSQDPQGPNYGYTF
>TRBV4-1|TRBJ1-1|.|.
TGCGCCAGCAGCCAAGCGGGACAAAACACTGAAGCTTTCTTT
CASSQAGQNTEAFF
>TRBV10-3|TRBJ2-3|TRBD2|.
TGTGCCACCTTTAGCGGGGTCGCAGATACGCAGTATTTT
CATFSGVADTQYF
>TRBV6-4|TRBJ1-5|.|.
TGTGCCAGCAGTGCCTCCCCAAATCAGCCCCAGCATTTT
CASSASPNQPQHF
>TRBV5-6|TRBJ2-3|TRBD2|once
TGTGCCAGCAGCCGGACTAGCGGGACAGATACGCAGTATTTT
CASSRTSGTDTQYF
>TRBV15|TRBJ1-2|TRBD1|.
TGTGCCACCAGCAGAGATTTGTCCGATCGACAGGGCGATGGCTACACCTTC
CATSRDLSDRQGDGYTF
>TRBV28|TRBJ1-2|.|.
TGTGCCAGCAGCTTGGGGAGGGCGAACTATGGCTACACCTTC
CASSLGRANYGYTF
>TRBV7-2|TRBJ1-5|.|once
TGTGCCAGCAGCTTATCAGGGATAGGGGATCAGCCCCAGCATTTT
CASSLSGIGDQPQHF
>TRBV4-3|TRBJ1-1|.|.
TGCGCCAGCAGCCAAGAACCCAGGGATACTGAAGCTTTCTTT
CASSQEPRDTEAFF
>TRBV11-1|TRBJ2-3|TRBD2|.
TGTGCCGGGGGAGGTGAGCGGGGAGGCACAGATACGCAGTATTTT
CAGGGERGGTDTQYF
>TRBV5-1|TRBJ2-3|TRBD2|.
TGCGCCAGCAGCTTGGGCCCTAGGGGAGGGGTGAACACAGATACGCAGTATTTT
CASSLGPRGGVNTDTQYF
>TRBV7-2|TRBJ1-1|.|.
TGTGCCAGCAGCTTAAACCCAGGCGCAACTGAAGCTTTCTTT
CASSLNPGATEAFF
>TRBV2|TRBJ2-7|.|.
TGTGCCAGCAGGACAGAATATTTCAATATCTACGAGCAGTACTTC
CASRTEYFNIYEQYF
>TRBV9|TRBJ1-6|.|.
TGTGCCAGCAGCGTCGCGCCCTGGTTATTAACCTATAATTCACCCCTCCACTTT
CASSVAPWLLTYNSPLHF
>TRBV5-6|TRBJ1-3|.|.
TGTGCCAGCAGCCGAGGGTTACAGAGCCGTGGAAACACCATATATTTT
CASSRGLQSRGNTIYF
>TRBV7-9|TRBJ2-1|.|.
TGTGCCAGCAGCTTCGGCGGGTCCTACAATGAGCAGTTCTTC
CASSFGGSYNEQFF
>TRBV7-8|TRBJ2-3|.|.
TGTGCCAGCAGCTTAGTTCGACAGGCCCCAGATACGCAGTATTTT
CASSLVRQAPDTQYF
>TRBV7-3|TRBJ2-2|.|.
TGTGCCAGCAGCTCAGGATTGAACACCGGGGAGCTGTTTTTT
CASSSGLNTGELFF
>TRBV5-1|TRBJ2-5|.|once
TGCGCCAGCAGCTTGGCGACACGGCAAGAGACCCAGTACTTC
CASSLATRQETQYF
>TRBV4-2|TRBJ1-1|.|few
TGTGCCAGCAGCCAAGATGGGACCAGGGGCTTAGCGAACACTGAAGCTTTCTTT
CASSQDGTRGLANTEAFF
>TRBV11-1|TRBJ2-2|TRBD2|.
TGTGCCAGCAGGACGGGGGGGCCTGGCACCGGGGAGCTGTTTTTT
CASRTGGPGTGELFF